This is a list of T cell receptor beta chains from one sample in a study of T cell repertoires in cytomegalovirus infection. TCRdb reanalysed the reads using MiXCR and keeps one entry per CDR3 protein. The repertoire consists of 150,000 to 200,000 distinct CDR3 sequences, with about 21% occurring once and the leading ten covering approximately 2.9%. The sample taken for sequencing was PBMCs. All receptors come from a human donor in good health (CMV status not recorded). Some clones in this sample may be carry-over from other donors' samples. CDR3s include the opening cysteine and the closing phenylalanine or tryptophan. Fields, in order: D gene, V gene, CDR3 length, J gene, clone size, CDR3 DNA, CDR3 protein. D genes are given only for firm matches. Part of the rows lack a size; the others show once, few, many or a class for expanded clones.

D gene: NA
V gene: TRBV20-1
CDR3 length: 14
J gene: TRBJ2-7
clone size: few
CDR3 DNA: TGCAGTGCTAGTCATGGACAGAGAAGGTACGAGCAGTACTTC
CDR3 protein: CSASHGQRRYEQYF

D gene: NA
V gene: TRBV20-1
CDR3 length: 15
J gene: TRBJ1-2
clone size: NA
CDR3 DNA: TGCAGTGGGACTGACCGCACAAGTTCTAACTATGGCTACACCTTC
CDR3 protein: CSGTDRTSSNYGYTF

D gene: NA
V gene: TRBV12-3/TRBV12-4
CDR3 length: 14
J gene: TRBJ1-5
clone size: few
CDR3 DNA: TGTGCCAGCAGTTTAGATAGGGCCTATCAGCCCCAGCATTTT
CDR3 protein: CASSLDRAYQPQHF

D gene: NA
V gene: TRBV11-1
CDR3 length: 16
J gene: TRBJ2-7
clone size: few
CDR3 DNA: TGTGCCAGCAGCTTAGTATTAAGGGGAACCTCCTACGAGCAGTACTTC
CDR3 protein: CASSLVLRGTSYEQYF

D gene: NA
V gene: TRBV7-3
CDR3 length: 15
J gene: TRBJ1-1
clone size: many
CDR3 DNA: TGTGCCAGCGCTCGGGGGGCGGAAAGGGGGACTGAAGCTTTCTTT
CDR3 protein: CASARGAERGTEAFF

D gene: TRBD2
V gene: TRBV20-1
CDR3 length: 15
J gene: TRBJ2-7
clone size: few
CDR3 DNA: TGCAGTGCTCCCGGGGCGGGAGGCCGGAGATACGAGCAGTACTTC
CDR3 protein: CSAPGAGGRRYEQYF

D gene: NA
V gene: TRBV15
CDR3 length: 14
J gene: TRBJ2-5
clone size: NA
CDR3 DNA: TGTGCCACCAGCAGGGGGCAGGTTGAAGAGACCCAGTACTTC
CDR3 protein: CATSRGQVEETQYF

D gene: NA
V gene: TRBV7-2
CDR3 length: 16
J gene: TRBJ2-7
clone size: many
CDR3 DNA: TGTGCCAGCAGCTTAGCAGCTTGGGACACGGCCTACGAGCAGTACTTC
CDR3 protein: CASSLAAWDTAYEQYF

D gene: NA
V gene: TRBV12-3/TRBV12-4
CDR3 length: 14
J gene: TRBJ1-3
clone size: few
CDR3 DNA: TGTGCCAGCATCCCTCCGGGCCCTGGAAACACCATATATTTT
CDR3 protein: CASIPPGPGNTIYF

D gene: TRBD2
V gene: TRBV2
CDR3 length: 15
J gene: TRBJ2-3
clone size: many
CDR3 DNA: TGTGCCAGCAGGGGGACTAGCCAAGCCACAGATACGCAGTATTTT
CDR3 protein: CASRGTSQATDTQYF

D gene: NA
V gene: TRBV25-1
CDR3 length: 15
J gene: TRBJ2-6
clone size: NA
CDR3 DNA: TGTGCCAGCAGTGACTCTGAGTCTGGGGCCAACGTCCTGACTTTC
CDR3 protein: CASSDSESGANVLTF

D gene: NA
V gene: TRBV3-1
CDR3 length: 12
J gene: TRBJ1-1
clone size: NA
CDR3 DNA: TGTGCCAGCAGCCAGGAGAGCACTGAAGCTTTCTTT
CDR3 protein: CASSQESTEAFF

D gene: TRBD1
V gene: TRBV5-4
CDR3 length: 14
J gene: TRBJ2-7
clone size: few
CDR3 DNA: TGTGCCAGCGGAGGACCCAGGACAGGGGACGAGCAGTACTTC
CDR3 protein: CASGGPRTGDEQYF

D gene: NA
V gene: TRBV7-3
CDR3 length: 16
J gene: TRBJ2-1
clone size: many
CDR3 DNA: TGTGCCAGCAGCTTAATGGCGGCGGGGTCCTACAATGAGCAGTTCTTC
CDR3 protein: CASSLMAAGSYNEQFF

D gene: NA
V gene: TRBV10-3
CDR3 length: 17
J gene: TRBJ1-2
clone size: few
CDR3 DNA: TGTGCCATCAGTGAGTCCAGCTCCCTAACGGGGGACGATGGCTACACCTTC
CDR3 protein: CAISESSSLTGDDGYTF

D gene: NA
V gene: TRBV5-4
CDR3 length: 16
J gene: TRBJ2-2
clone size: NA
CDR3 DNA: TGTGCCAGCAGCTCAGAGGGACTGACGAACACCGGGGAGCTGTTTTTT
CDR3 protein: CASSSEGLTNTGELFF

D gene: NA
V gene: TRBV7-2
CDR3 length: 13
J gene: TRBJ1-1
clone size: many
CDR3 DNA: TGTGCCAGCAGCGGTCGACAGAACACTGAAGCTTTCTTT
CDR3 protein: CASSGRQNTEAFF

D gene: NA
V gene: TRBV28
CDR3 length: 15
J gene: TRBJ2-7
clone size: many
CDR3 DNA: TGTGCCAGCAGTTTTCGGGGGGCATACTCCTACGAGCAGTACTTC
CDR3 protein: CASSFRGAYSYEQYF

D gene: NA
V gene: TRBV18
CDR3 length: 13
J gene: TRBJ2-7
clone size: few
CDR3 DNA: TGTGCCAGCTCACCGAGGGGAATCGACGAGCAGTACTTC
CDR3 protein: CASSPRGIDEQYF

D gene: NA
V gene: TRBV10-2
CDR3 length: 15
J gene: TRBJ1-5
clone size: NA
CDR3 DNA: TGCGCCAGCAGTGAGTCAGGAACGGGCAATCAGCCCCAGCATTTT
CDR3 protein: CASSESGTGNQPQHF

D gene: NA
V gene: TRBV20-1
CDR3 length: 13
J gene: TRBJ2-3
clone size: NA
CDR3 DNA: TGCAGTGCTAGAGATTCGGCCGCAGATACGCAGTATTTT
CDR3 protein: CSARDSAADTQYF

D gene: NA
V gene: TRBV7-9
CDR3 length: 12
J gene: TRBJ1-6
clone size: few
CDR3 DNA: TGTGCCAGCAGCTTGGACAGCTCACCCCTCCACTTT
CDR3 protein: CASSLDSSPLHF

D gene: NA
V gene: TRBV6-1
CDR3 length: 17
J gene: TRBJ2-5
clone size: NA
CDR3 DNA: TGTGCCAGCAGTGAATACTTGGGGACGACTGAGCAGGAGACCCAGTACTTC
CDR3 protein: CASSEYLGTTEQETQYF

D gene: TRBD2
V gene: TRBV12-3/TRBV12-4
CDR3 length: 15
J gene: TRBJ2-5
clone size: NA
CDR3 DNA: TGTGCCAGCAGTTTTTACGGGAGGGCCCGAGAGACCCAGTACTTC
CDR3 protein: CASSFYGRARETQYF

D gene: NA
V gene: TRBV7-9
CDR3 length: 16
J gene: TRBJ2-2
clone size: many
CDR3 DNA: TGTGCCAGCAGCCCTGAGACCCGGGGGAGAACCGGGGAGCTGTTTTTT
CDR3 protein: CASSPETRGRTGELFF

D gene: NA
V gene: TRBV5-1
CDR3 length: 14
J gene: TRBJ2-2
clone size: few
CDR3 DNA: TGCGCCAGCAGCTCGGACGGGTACACCGGGGAGCTGTTTTTT
CDR3 protein: CASSSDGYTGELFF

D gene: NA
V gene: TRBV28
CDR3 length: 13
J gene: TRBJ2-6
clone size: few
CDR3 DNA: TGTGCCAGCAGTTTGCAGGGGGCCAACGTCCTGACTTTC
CDR3 protein: CASSLQGANVLTF

D gene: NA
V gene: TRBV28
CDR3 length: 16
J gene: TRBJ1-2
clone size: many
CDR3 DNA: TGTGCCAGCAAAGAGGAATCGGGGGGCGCCGGCTATGGCTACACCTTC
CDR3 protein: CASKEESGGAGYGYTF

D gene: NA
V gene: TRBV5-1
CDR3 length: 13
J gene: TRBJ2-3
clone size: NA
CDR3 DNA: TGCGCCAGCAGCTCCAAGGCATGGAGTACGCAGTATTTT
CDR3 protein: CASSSKAWSTQYF

D gene: NA
V gene: TRBV6-5
CDR3 length: 13
J gene: TRBJ2-5
clone size: few
CDR3 DNA: TGTGCCAGCGCTCAACGGGAGTGGGAGACCCAGTACTTC
CDR3 protein: CASAQREWETQYF

D gene: NA
V gene: TRBV7-2
CDR3 length: 14
J gene: TRBJ1-1
clone size: many
CDR3 DNA: TGTGCCAGCAGCCTGGGGAACGCTAACACTGAAGCTTTCTTT
CDR3 protein: CASSLGNANTEAFF

D gene: TRBD2
V gene: TRBV4-2
CDR3 length: 19
J gene: TRBJ2-3
clone size: few
CDR3 DNA: TGTGCCAGCAGCAGAAACACTTTAGTAGCGGGAGGGGGGGCAGATACGCAGTATTTT
CDR3 protein: CASSRNTLVAGGGADTQYF

D gene: NA
V gene: TRBV5-1
CDR3 length: 13
J gene: TRBJ2-5
clone size: NA
CDR3 DNA: TGCGCCAGCAGCTTGCACGTACAAGAGACCCAGTACTTC
CDR3 protein: CASSLHVQETQYF

D gene: NA
V gene: TRBV2
CDR3 length: 14
J gene: TRBJ2-7
clone size: NA
CDR3 DNA: TGTGCCAGCAGTGAAGTCAGGGGGGCCAGCGAGCAGTACTTC
CDR3 protein: CASSEVRGASEQYF

D gene: NA
V gene: TRBV12-3/TRBV12-4
CDR3 length: 14
J gene: TRBJ1-1
clone size: many
CDR3 DNA: TGTGCCAGCAGGCGCGAGACAGGAAACACTGAAGCTTTCTTT
CDR3 protein: CASRRETGNTEAFF

D gene: TRBD1
V gene: TRBV19
CDR3 length: 14
J gene: TRBJ1-5
clone size: NA
CDR3 DNA: TGTGCCAGTAGTTCTCGACAGGGGGAACAGCCCCAGCATTTT
CDR3 protein: CASSSRQGEQPQHF

D gene: TRBD1
V gene: TRBV11-2
CDR3 length: 15
J gene: TRBJ1-2
clone size: NA
CDR3 DNA: TGTGCCAGCAGCCCAACAGGGGACAGGGCATATGGCTACACCTTC
CDR3 protein: CASSPTGDRAYGYTF

D gene: NA
V gene: TRBV5-1
CDR3 length: 15
J gene: TRBJ2-1
clone size: NA
CDR3 DNA: TGCGCCAGCCGGGGCCCGGGGGACTTGCCCAATGAGCAGTTCTTC
CDR3 protein: CASRGPGDLPNEQFF

D gene: NA
V gene: TRBV7-2
CDR3 length: 18
J gene: TRBJ1-6
clone size: many
CDR3 DNA: TGTGCCAGCAGCTTAGTAGTGGCCCTGCTCGGAGCGGATTCACCCCTCCACTTT
CDR3 protein: CASSLVVALLGADSPLHF

D gene: TRBD2
V gene: TRBV3-1
CDR3 length: 14
J gene: TRBJ2-7
clone size: NA
CDR3 DNA: TGTGCCAGCAGCCAACTAGCGGGAGGGCGGGAGCAGTACTTC
CDR3 protein: CASSQLAGGREQYF

D gene: TRBD1
V gene: TRBV20-1
CDR3 length: 14
J gene: TRBJ2-7
clone size: few
CDR3 DNA: TGCAGTGCTAGCGACAACAGGGGTACCTACGAGCAGTACTTC
CDR3 protein: CSASDNRGTYEQYF

D gene: NA
V gene: TRBV12-5
CDR3 length: 13
J gene: TRBJ1-5
clone size: NA
CDR3 DNA: TGTGCTAGTGGGGTGGTAGGCAATCAGCCCCAGCATTTT
CDR3 protein: CASGVVGNQPQHF

D gene: NA
V gene: TRBV7-8
CDR3 length: 15
J gene: TRBJ1-5
clone size: many
CDR3 DNA: TGTGCCAGCAGCCTAGGGGGGGGCTCGGATCAGCCCCAGCATTTT
CDR3 protein: CASSLGGGSDQPQHF

D gene: NA
V gene: TRBV13
CDR3 length: 14
J gene: TRBJ2-5
clone size: few
CDR3 DNA: TGTGCCAGCAGCTTAGGAGGGATTGGAGAGACCCAGTACTTC
CDR3 protein: CASSLGGIGETQYF

D gene: NA
V gene: TRBV28
CDR3 length: 16
J gene: TRBJ2-2
clone size: NA
CDR3 DNA: TGTGCCAGCAGTCTGGACAGGCAGGAGGGCGCCGGGGAGCTGTTTTTT
CDR3 protein: CASSLDRQEGAGELFF

D gene: NA
V gene: TRBV12-3/TRBV12-4
CDR3 length: 11
J gene: TRBJ1-1
clone size: few
CDR3 DNA: TGTGCCAGCAGTTTGGACGGTGAAGCTTTCTTT
CDR3 protein: CASSLDGEAFF

D gene: NA
V gene: TRBV7-9
CDR3 length: 16
J gene: TRBJ2-1
clone size: medium-sized
CDR3 DNA: TGTGCCAGCAGCTTTAACAGGGAGCATATCATGAATGAGCAGTTCTTC
CDR3 protein: CASSFNREHIMNEQFF

D gene: TRBD1
V gene: TRBV5-6
CDR3 length: 17
J gene: TRBJ2-5
clone size: many
CDR3 DNA: TGTGCCAGCAGCTTGGAGGGGGCGAAGGTCCACCGGGAGACCCAGTACTTC
CDR3 protein: CASSLEGAKVHRETQYF

D gene: NA
V gene: TRBV7-9
CDR3 length: 13
J gene: TRBJ1-3
clone size: NA
CDR3 DNA: TGTGCCCCCCTTAGGGGGGCTGGAAACACCATATATTTT
CDR3 protein: CAPLRGAGNTIYF

D gene: TRBD1
V gene: TRBV11-2
CDR3 length: 17
J gene: TRBJ1-4
clone size: NA
CDR3 DNA: TGTGCCAGCAGCCCCGGGACAGGGAGGGGAACTAATGAAAAACTGTTTTTT
CDR3 protein: CASSPGTGRGTNEKLFF

D gene: NA
V gene: TRBV20-1
CDR3 length: 12
J gene: TRBJ1-1
clone size: NA
CDR3 DNA: TGCAGTGCTAGAGGACCTACAGACCAAGCTTTCTTT
CDR3 protein: CSARGPTDQAFF

D gene: TRBD2
V gene: TRBV7-3
CDR3 length: 17
J gene: TRBJ2-2
clone size: NA
CDR3 DNA: TGTGCCAGCAGCCCGCCGGGGGGTGCGGCAAACACCGGGGAGCTGTTTTTT
CDR3 protein: CASSPPGGAANTGELFF

D gene: NA
V gene: TRBV3-1
CDR3 length: 17
J gene: TRBJ2-2
clone size: NA
CDR3 DNA: TGTGCCAGCAGCCAAGATCCGGCAGGGAGCCTGGGCGGGGAGCTGTTTTTT
CDR3 protein: CASSQDPAGSLGGELFF

D gene: TRBD2
V gene: TRBV25-1
CDR3 length: 16
J gene: TRBJ2-1
clone size: NA
CDR3 DNA: TGTGCCAGCAGTGAATCAGGGAGCGGGAGGAGTAGTGAGCAGTTCTTC
CDR3 protein: CASSESGSGRSSEQFF

D gene: NA
V gene: TRBV12-3/TRBV12-4
CDR3 length: 14
J gene: TRBJ2-1
clone size: NA
CDR3 DNA: TGTGCCAGCAGTTTAGCAGGTTGGGCTATGAGGCAGTTCTTC
CDR3 protein: CASSLAGWAMRQFF

D gene: NA
V gene: TRBV16
CDR3 length: 11
J gene: TRBJ1-4
clone size: NA
CDR3 DNA: TGTGCCAGCAGCCTAAGTGAAAAACTGTTTTTT
CDR3 protein: CASSLSEKLFF

D gene: TRBD1
V gene: TRBV10-3
CDR3 length: 15
J gene: TRBJ1-1
clone size: NA
CDR3 DNA: TGTGCCATCAGTGAGTTGACAGGGACGGAGACTGAAGCTTTCTTT
CDR3 protein: CAISELTGTETEAFF

D gene: NA
V gene: TRBV7-9
CDR3 length: 14
J gene: TRBJ2-7
clone size: many
CDR3 DNA: TGTGCCAGCAGCCCCAAGGGATCGGAGTACGAGCAGTACTTC
CDR3 protein: CASSPKGSEYEQYF

D gene: NA
V gene: TRBV5-4
CDR3 length: 14
J gene: TRBJ2-3
clone size: few
CDR3 DNA: TGTGCCAGCTCTCAGCCACCTACCCCAGATACGCAGTATTTT
CDR3 protein: CASSQPPTPDTQYF

D gene: TRBD1
V gene: TRBV24-1
CDR3 length: 16
J gene: TRBJ2-1
clone size: few
CDR3 DNA: TGTGCCACCAGTGACCCGGGACAGGGAGACTACAATGAGCAGTTCTTC
CDR3 protein: CATSDPGQGDYNEQFF